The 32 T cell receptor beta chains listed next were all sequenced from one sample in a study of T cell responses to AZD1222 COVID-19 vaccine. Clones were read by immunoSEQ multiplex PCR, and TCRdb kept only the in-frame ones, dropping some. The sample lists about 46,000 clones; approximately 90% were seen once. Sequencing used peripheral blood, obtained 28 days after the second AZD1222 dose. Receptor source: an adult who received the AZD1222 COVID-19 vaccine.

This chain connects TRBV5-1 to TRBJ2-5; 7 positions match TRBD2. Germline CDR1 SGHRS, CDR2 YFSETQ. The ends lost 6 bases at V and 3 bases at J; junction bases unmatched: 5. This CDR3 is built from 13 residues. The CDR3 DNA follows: TGCGCCAGCAAGAGCGGGATAAAAGAGACCCAGTACTTC. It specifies CASKSGIKETQYF.

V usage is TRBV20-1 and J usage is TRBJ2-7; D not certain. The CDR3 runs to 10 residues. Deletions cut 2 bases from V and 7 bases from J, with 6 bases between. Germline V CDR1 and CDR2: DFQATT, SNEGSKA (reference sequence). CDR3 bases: TGCAGTGCTAGATTAGAAGAGCAGTACTTC. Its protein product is CSARLEEQYF.

The CDR3 here is CASSLVVSYEQYF. CDR3 in DNA: TGTGCCAGCAGTTTAGTTGTCAGCTACGAGCAGTACTTC. V is TRBV12-3 or TRBV12-4 and J is TRBJ2-7; D uncertain. Trimming took 1 base from V and 3 from J, leaving 7 bases between them. The CDR3 totals 13 residues.

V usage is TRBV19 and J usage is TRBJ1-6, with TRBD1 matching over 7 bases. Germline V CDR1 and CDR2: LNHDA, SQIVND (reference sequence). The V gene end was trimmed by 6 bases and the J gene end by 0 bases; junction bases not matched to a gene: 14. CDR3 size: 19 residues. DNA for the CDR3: TGTGCCAGTAGGCCACGACAGGGAGTATCCAGCTCCTATAATTCACCCCTCCACTTT. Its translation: CASRPRQGVSSSYNSPLHF.

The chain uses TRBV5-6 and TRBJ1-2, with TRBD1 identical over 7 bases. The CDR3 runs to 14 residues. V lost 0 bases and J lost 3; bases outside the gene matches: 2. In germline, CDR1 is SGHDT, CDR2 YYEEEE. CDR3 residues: CASSLGRGHYGYTF. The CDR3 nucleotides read TGTGCCAGCAGCTTGGGGAGGGGGCACTATGGCTACACCTTC.

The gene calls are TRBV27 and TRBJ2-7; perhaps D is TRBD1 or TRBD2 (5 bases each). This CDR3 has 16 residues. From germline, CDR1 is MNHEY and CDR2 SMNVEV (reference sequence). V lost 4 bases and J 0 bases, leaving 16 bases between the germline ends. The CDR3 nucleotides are TGTGCCAGCAGTTGGTCGCGAGGGGCCCACTCCTACGAGCAGTACTTC. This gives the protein CASSWSRGAHSYEQYF.

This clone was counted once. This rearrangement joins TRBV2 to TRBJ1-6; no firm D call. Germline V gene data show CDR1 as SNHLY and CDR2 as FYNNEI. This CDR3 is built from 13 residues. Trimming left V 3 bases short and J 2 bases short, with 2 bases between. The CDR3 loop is CASSDPYNSPLHF. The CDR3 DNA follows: TGTGCCAGCAGTGATCCCTATAATTCACCCCTCCACTTT.

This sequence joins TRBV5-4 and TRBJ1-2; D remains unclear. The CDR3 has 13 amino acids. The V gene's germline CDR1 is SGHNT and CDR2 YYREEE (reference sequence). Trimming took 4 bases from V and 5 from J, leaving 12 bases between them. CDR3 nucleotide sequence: TGTGCCAGCAGCGTACCCGGGCCTTATGGCTACACCTTC. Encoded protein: CASSVPGPYGYTF. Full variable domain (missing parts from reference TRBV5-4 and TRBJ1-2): ETGVTQSPTHLIKTRGQQVTLRCSSQSGHNTVSWYQQALGQGPQFIFQYYREEENGRGNFPPRFSGLQFPNYSSELNVNALELDDSALYLCASSVPGPYGYTFGSGTRLTVV.

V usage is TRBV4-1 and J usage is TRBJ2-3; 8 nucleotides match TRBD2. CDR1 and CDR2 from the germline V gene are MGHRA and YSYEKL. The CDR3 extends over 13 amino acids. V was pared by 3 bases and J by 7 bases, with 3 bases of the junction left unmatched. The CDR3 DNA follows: TGCGCCAGCAGCCAGGGACTAGATCATACGCAGTATTTT. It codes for CASSQGLDHTQYF.

CDR3 in DNA: TGTGCCAGCTCACCAAGATTAGCGGGAGCCACCGGGGAGCTGTTTTTT. Protein product: CASSPRLAGATGELFF. The rearrangement uses TRBV18 and TRBJ2-2, with TRBD2 matching over 9 bases. The CDR3 is 16 amino acids. Germline assignment: CDR1 KGHSH and CDR2 LQKENI. Germline trimming cut 2 bases from V and 4 bases from J; bases unmatched to any gene: 5.

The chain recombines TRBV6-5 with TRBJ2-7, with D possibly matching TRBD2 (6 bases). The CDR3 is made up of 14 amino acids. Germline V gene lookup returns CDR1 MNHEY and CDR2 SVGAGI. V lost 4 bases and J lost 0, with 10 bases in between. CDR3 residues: CASSFGGFSYEQYF. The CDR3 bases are TGTGCCAGCAGTTTCGGGGGATTCTCCTACGAGCAGTACTTC.

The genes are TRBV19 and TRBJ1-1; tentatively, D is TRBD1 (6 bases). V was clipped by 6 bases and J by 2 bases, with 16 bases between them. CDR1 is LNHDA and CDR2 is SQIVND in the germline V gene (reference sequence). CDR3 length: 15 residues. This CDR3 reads CASRGTGTINTEAFF. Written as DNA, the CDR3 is TGTGCCAGTAGAGGCACAGGGACCATAAACACTGAAGCTTTCTTT. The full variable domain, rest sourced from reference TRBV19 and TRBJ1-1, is DGGITQSPKYLFRKEGQNVTLSCEQNLNHDAMYWYRQDPGQGLRLIYYSQIVNDFQKGDIAEGYSVSREKKESFPLTVTSAQKNPTAFYLCASRGTGTINTEAFFGQGTRLTVV.

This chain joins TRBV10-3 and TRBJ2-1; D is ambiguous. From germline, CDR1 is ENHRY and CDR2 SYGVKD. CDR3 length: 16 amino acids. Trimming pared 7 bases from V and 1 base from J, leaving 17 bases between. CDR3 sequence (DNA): TGTGCCATCACCCAATCACTCCCAGAGTCCTACAATGAGCAGTTCTTC. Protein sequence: CAITQSLPESYNEQFF.

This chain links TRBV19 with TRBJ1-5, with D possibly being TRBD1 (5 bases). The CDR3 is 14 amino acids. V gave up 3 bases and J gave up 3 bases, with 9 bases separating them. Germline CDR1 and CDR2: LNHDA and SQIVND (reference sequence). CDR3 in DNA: TGTGCCAGTAGTATCCAGGGCTCCAATCAGCCCCAGCATTTT. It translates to CASSIQGSNQPQHF. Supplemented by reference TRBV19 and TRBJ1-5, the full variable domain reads DGGITQSPKYLFRKEGQNVTLSCEQNLNHDAMYWYRQDPGQGLRLIYYSQIVNDFQKGDIAEGYSVSREKKESFPLTVTSAQKNPTAFYLCASSIQGSNQPQHFGDGTRLSIL.

The CDR3 here is CASSQAGLVNSPLHF. The CDR3 DNA reads TGTGCCAGCAGCCAAGCGGGACTAGTTAATTCACCCCTCCACTTT. The chain carries TRBV3-1 (or the pseudogene TRBV3-2) and TRBJ1-6; D is perhaps TRBD1 (5 bases). In germline, CDR1 is LGHDT, CDR2 YNNKEL (reference sequence). The CDR3 has 15 residues. Trimming left V 1 base short and J 6 bases short, with 10 bases between.

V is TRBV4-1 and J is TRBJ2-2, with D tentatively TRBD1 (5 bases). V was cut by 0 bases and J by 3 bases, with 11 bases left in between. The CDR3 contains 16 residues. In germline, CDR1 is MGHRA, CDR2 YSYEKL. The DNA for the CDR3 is TGCGCCAGCAGCCAAGAAGGGGCCCCCCACACCGGGGAGCTGTTTTTT. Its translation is CASSQEGAPHTGELFF.

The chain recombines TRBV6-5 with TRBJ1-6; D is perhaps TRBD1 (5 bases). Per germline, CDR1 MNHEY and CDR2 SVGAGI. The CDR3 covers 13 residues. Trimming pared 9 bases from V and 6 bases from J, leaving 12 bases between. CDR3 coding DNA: TGTGCCAGTGCAACAGGATTTAATTCACCCCTCCACTTT. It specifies CASATGFNSPLHF.

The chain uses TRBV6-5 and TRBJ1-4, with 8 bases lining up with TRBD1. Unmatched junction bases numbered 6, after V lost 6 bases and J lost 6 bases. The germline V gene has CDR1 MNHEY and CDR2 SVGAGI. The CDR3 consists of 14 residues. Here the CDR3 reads CASSKDRVDEKLFF. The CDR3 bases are TGTGCCAGCAGCAAGGACAGGGTGGATGAAAAACTGTTTTTT.

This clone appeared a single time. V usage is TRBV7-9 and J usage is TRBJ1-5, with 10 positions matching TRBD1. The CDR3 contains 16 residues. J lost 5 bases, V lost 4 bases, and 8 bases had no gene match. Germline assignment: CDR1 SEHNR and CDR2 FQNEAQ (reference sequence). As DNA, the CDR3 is TGTGCCAGCAGCTCCGGGACAGGGGCTTTCCATCAGCCCCAGCATTTT. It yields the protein CASSSGTGAFHQPQHF.

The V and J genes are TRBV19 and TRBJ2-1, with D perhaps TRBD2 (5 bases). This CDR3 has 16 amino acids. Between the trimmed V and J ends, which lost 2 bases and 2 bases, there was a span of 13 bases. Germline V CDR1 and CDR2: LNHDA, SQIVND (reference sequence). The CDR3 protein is CASSITGSHTYNEQFF. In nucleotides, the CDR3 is TGTGCCAGTAGTATAACGGGGTCCCATACCTACAATGAGCAGTTCTTC.

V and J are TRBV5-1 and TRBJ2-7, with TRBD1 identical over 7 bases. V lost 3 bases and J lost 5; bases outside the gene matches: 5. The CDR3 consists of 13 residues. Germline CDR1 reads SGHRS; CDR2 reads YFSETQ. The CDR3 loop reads CASSSRGRDEQYF. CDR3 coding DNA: TGCGCCAGCAGCTCAAGGGGGCGCGACGAGCAGTACTTC.

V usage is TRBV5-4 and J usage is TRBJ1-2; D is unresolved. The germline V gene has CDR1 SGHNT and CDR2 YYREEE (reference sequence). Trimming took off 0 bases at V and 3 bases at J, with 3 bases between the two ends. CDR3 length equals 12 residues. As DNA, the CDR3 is TGTGCCAGCAGCTTGGAGGACTATGGCTACACCTTC. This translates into CASSLEDYGYTF. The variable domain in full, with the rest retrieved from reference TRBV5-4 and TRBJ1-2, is ETGVTQSPTHLIKTRGQQVTLRCSSQSGHNTVSWYQQALGQGPQFIFQYYREEENGRGNFPPRFSGLQFPNYSSELNVNALELDDSALYLCASSLEDYGYTFGSGTRLTVV.

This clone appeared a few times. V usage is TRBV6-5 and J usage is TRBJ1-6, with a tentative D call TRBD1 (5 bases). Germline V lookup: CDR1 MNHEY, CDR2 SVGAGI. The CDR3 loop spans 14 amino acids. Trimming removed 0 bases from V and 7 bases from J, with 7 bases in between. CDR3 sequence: CASSYSAGNSPLHF. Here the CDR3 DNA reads TGTGCCAGCAGTTACTCGGCAGGGAATTCACCCCTCCACTTT.

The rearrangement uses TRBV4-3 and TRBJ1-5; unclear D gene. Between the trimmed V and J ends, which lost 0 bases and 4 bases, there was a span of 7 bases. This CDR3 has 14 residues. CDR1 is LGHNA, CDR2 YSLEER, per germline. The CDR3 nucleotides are TGCGCCAGCAGCCAAGACAAGGGTAATCAGCCCCAGCATTTT. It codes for CASSQDKGNQPQHF.

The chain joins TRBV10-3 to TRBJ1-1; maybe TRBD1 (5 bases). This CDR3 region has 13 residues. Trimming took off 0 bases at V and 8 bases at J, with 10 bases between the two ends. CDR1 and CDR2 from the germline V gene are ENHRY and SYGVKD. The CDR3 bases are TGTGCCATCAGTGAGTCTCCAGGGAGGGAAGCTTTCTTT. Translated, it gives CAISESPGREAFF.

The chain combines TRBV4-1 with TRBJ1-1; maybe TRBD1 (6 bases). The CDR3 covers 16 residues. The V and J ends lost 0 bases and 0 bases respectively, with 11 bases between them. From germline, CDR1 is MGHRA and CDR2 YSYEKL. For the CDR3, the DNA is TGCGCCAGCAGCCAAGAATCGACAGGTTTGAACACTGAAGCTTTCTTT. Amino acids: CASSQESTGLNTEAFF.

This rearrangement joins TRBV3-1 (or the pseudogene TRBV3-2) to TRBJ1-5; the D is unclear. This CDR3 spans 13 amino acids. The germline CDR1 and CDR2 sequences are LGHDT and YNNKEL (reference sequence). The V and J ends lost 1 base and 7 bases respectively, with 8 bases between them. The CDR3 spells CASSQGSGQPQHF. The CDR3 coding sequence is TGTGCCAGCAGCCAAGGGTCGGGGCAGCCCCAGCATTTT.

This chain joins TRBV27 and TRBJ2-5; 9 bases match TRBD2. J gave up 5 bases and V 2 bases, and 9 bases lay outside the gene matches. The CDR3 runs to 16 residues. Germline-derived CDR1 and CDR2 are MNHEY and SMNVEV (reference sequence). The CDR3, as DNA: TGTGCCAGCAGTTTACCCCGTAGCGGGAGAGGGGAGACCCAGTACTTC. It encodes CASSLPRSGRGETQYF.

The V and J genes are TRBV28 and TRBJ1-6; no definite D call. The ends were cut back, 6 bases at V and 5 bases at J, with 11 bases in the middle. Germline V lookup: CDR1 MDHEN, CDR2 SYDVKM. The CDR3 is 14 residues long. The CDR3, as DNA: TGTGCCAGCAGCTGGGGATACCATAATTCACCCCTCCACTTT. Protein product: CASSWGYHNSPLHF.

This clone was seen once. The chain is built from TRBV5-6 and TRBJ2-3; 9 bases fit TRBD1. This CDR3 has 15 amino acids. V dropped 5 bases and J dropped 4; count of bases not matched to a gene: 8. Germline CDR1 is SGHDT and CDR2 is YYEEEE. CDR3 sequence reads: CASSTGTGFADTQYF. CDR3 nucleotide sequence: TGTGCCAGCAGTACCGGGACAGGGTTCGCAGATACGCAGTATTTT.

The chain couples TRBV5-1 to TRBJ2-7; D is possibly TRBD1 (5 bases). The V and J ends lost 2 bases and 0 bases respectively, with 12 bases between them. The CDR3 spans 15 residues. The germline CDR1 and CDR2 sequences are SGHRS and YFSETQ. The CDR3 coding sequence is TGCGCCAGCAGCTTAGGGGAAATCGGCTCCTACGAGCAGTACTTC. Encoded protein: CASSLGEIGSYEQYF.

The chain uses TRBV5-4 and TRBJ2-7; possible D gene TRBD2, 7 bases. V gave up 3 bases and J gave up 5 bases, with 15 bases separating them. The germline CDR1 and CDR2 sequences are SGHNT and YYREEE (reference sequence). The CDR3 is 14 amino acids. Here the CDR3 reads CASSSTGRDDEQYF. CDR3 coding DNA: TGTGCCAGCAGCTCAACAGGGAGGGATGACGAGCAGTACTTC.